This passage covers 9 T cell receptor beta chains from one sample sequenced in a study of T cells after yellow fever vaccination. TCRdb redid the calling of the 5' RACE reads with MiXCR, one entry per CDR3 protein. The table records 500,000 to 650,000 distinct CDR3 sequences, approximately 16% of them present only once. The material was PBMCs, obtained 4 to 6 days after the first yellow fever vaccination. The receptors derive from a man between 18 and 35 years old who received the YFV17D yellow fever vaccine.

There are a few counts of this clonotype. CDR3 nucleotide sequence: TGTGCCAGCTCCCAGAACAGGGGGGAAGAGACCCAGTACTTC. It specifies CASSQNRGEETQYF. V is TRBV18 and J is TRBJ2-5; TRBD1 agrees at 8 bases. V dropped 6 bases and J dropped 3; count of bases not matched to a gene: 6. Looked up from germline, CDR1 is KGHSH and CDR2 is LQKENI. The CDR3 loop spans 14 amino acids. Together with reference TRBV18 and TRBJ2-5, the CDR3 gives the full variable domain: NAGVMQNPRHLVRRRGQEARLRCSPMKGHSHVYWYRQLPEEGLKFMVYLQKENIIDESGMPKERFSAEFPKEGPSILRIQQVVRGDSAAYFCASSQNRGEETQYFGPGTRLLVL.

The chain joins TRBV4-3 to TRBJ1-5; D is perhaps TRBD1 (5 bases). The germline CDR1 and CDR2 sequences are LGHNA and YSLEER. V gave up 0 bases and J gave up 5 bases, with 14 bases separating them. The CDR3 length is 16 residues. Here the CDR3 reads CASSQDRGRLDQPQHF. CDR3 coding DNA: TGCGCCAGCAGCCAAGATCGGGGGAGGCTGGATCAGCCCCAGCATTTT.

The chain has TRBV3-1 and TRBJ1-1; 7 nucleotides agree with TRBD1. Germline V gene lookup returns CDR1 LGHDT and CDR2 YNNKEL (reference sequence). The CDR3 extends over 14 amino acids. V dropped 5 bases and J dropped 2; count of bases not matched to a gene: 5. The DNA for the CDR3 is TGTGCCAGCAGCTCTTGGGACAGTAACACTGAAGCTTTCTTT. Encoded protein: CASSSWDSNTEAFF. The whole variable domain, remainder taken from reference TRBV3-1 and TRBJ1-1, is DTAVSQTPKYLVTQMGNDKSIKCEQNLGHDTMYWYKQDSKKFLKIMFSYNNKELIINETVPNRFSPKSPDKAHLNLHINSLELGDSAVYFCASSSWDSNTEAFFGQGTRLTVV.

This clonotype occurred a few times. The CDR3 protein is CASSYLDNSPLHF. Here the CDR3 DNA reads TGTGCCAGCAGTTACCTGGATAATTCACCCCTCCACTTT. The chain uses TRBV6-5 and TRBJ1-6; D not resolved. This CDR3 contains 13 residues. Germline V CDR1 and CDR2: MNHEY, SVGAGI. The V and J ends lost 2 bases and 5 bases respectively, with 4 bases between them.

This clonotype came up a few times. The V call is TRBV11-2, the J call TRBJ2-3; 7 nucleotides match TRBD1. This CDR3 contains 18 residues. The germline V gene has CDR1 SGHAT and CDR2 FQNNGV. The trim removed 5 bases at V and 3 bases at J, leaving 17 bases unmatched. The CDR3 bases are TGTGCCAGCAGCCCCGCAGGGGGTGGGATTTATCGGACAGATACGCAGTATTTT. Encoded protein: CASSPAGGGIYRTDTQYF. The full variable domain, in which reference TRBV11-2 and TRBJ2-3 provide the parts outside the CDR3, is EAGVAQSPRYKIIEKRQSVAFWCNPISGHATLYWYQQILGQGPKLLIQFQNNGVVDDSQLPKDRFSAERLKGVDSTLKIQPAKLEDSAVYLCASSPAGGGIYRTDTQYFGPGTRLTVL.

The V gene is TRBV18, the J gene TRBJ2-7; 13 nucleotides align to TRBD2. In germline, CDR1 is KGHSH, CDR2 LQKENI. CDR3 size: 16 residues. Trimming at V came to 5 bases and at J to 6 bases, leaving 10 bases not matched to a gene. CDR3 in amino acids: CASSGLAGAPFFEQYV. CDR3 coding DNA: TGTGCCAGCTCAGGACTAGCGGGGGCCCCGTTTTTCGAGCAGTACGTC.

This clonotype was observed a handful of times. This rearrangement joins TRBV9 to TRBJ1-2; 9 nucleotides match TRBD1. Germline CDR1 reads SGDLS; CDR2 reads YYNGEE. The CDR3 has 15 amino acids. V shed 2 bases and J 5 bases; nucleotides not matched to a gene: 7. This chain's CDR3 is CASSVRTGAEYGYTF. The CDR3, as DNA: TGTGCCAGCAGCGTGAGGACAGGGGCGGAGTATGGCTACACCTTC.

The chain uses TRBV2 and TRBJ1-1; no definite D call. The germline V and J ends were trimmed by 5 bases and 0 bases, with 13 bases remaining between them. Germline lookup yields CDR1 SNHLY and CDR2 FYNNEI. The CDR3 sequence is 15 residues long. CDR3 sequence reads: CASSNSITLNTEAFF. CDR3 coding DNA: TGTGCCAGCAGTAACTCTATAACGCTGAACACTGAAGCTTTCTTT.

V gene TRBV6-2 or TRBV6-3 combines with J gene TRBJ1-2; D possibly corresponds to TRBD1 (6 bases). CDR1 is MNHEY and CDR2 is SVGEGT in the germline V gene. V lost 0 bases, J lost 4 bases, and 27 bases lay in between. This CDR3 spans 20 amino acids. CDR3 loop: CASSYSIWGARGAVPYGYTF. Written as DNA, the CDR3 is TGTGCCAGCAGTTACTCGATTTGGGGGGCGCGAGGTGCGGTTCCCTATGGCTACACCTTC.